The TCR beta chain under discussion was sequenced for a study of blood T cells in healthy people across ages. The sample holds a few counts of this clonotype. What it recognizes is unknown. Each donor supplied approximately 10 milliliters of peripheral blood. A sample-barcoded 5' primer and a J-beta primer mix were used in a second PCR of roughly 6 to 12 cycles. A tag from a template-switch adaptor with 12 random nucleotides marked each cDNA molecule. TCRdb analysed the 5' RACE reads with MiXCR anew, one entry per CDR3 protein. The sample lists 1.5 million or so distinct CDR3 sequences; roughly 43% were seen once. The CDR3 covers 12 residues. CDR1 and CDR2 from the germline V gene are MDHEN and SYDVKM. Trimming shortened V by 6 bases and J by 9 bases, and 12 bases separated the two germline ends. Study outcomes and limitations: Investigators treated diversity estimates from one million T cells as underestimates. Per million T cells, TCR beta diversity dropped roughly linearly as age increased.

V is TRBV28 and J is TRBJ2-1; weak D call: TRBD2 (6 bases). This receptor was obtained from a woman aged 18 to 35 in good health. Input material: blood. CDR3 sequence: CASSRMGGEQFF. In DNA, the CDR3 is TGTGCCAGCAGCCGAATGGGGGGTGAGCAGTTCTTC.